These 6 T cell receptor beta chains were all obtained from the same sample, sequenced in a study of CD8 T cells in ankylosing spondylitis. TCRdb ran MiXCR on the 5' RACE reads and lists one entry per CDR3 protein. The data show approximately 35,000 distinct CDR3 sequences, roughly 13% seen once. The sample was synovial fluid, either unsorted or a sorted T cell fraction (not recorded which). The origin of the receptors is a male donor with ankylosing spondylitis.

This chain joins TRBV20-1 and TRBJ2-5; D is possibly TRBD1 or TRBD2 (7 bases each). The V gene lost 3 bases and the J gene lost 5 bases, with 13 bases spanning the gap. There are 13 residues in the CDR3. Germline loops: CDR1 DFQATT, CDR2 SNEGSKA (reference sequence). The DNA of the CDR3 is TGCAGTGCTAGTCGTCAGGGGGGGGAGACCCAGTACTTC. Its protein is CSASRQGGETQYF.

In regard to this clonotype: Relative to the germline gene, one junction end is altered; a read error may explain this. V usage is TRBV20-1 and J usage is TRBJ2-7, with no clear D. Germline V gives CDR1 DFQATT, CDR2 SNEGSKA (reference sequence). The CDR3 contains 10 residues. CDR3 in amino acids: CSAPSHEQYF. The CDR3 DNA follows: TGCAGTGCCCCCTCCCACGAGCAGTACTTC.

This clonotype was picked up one time. The gene calls are TRBV11-2 and TRBJ2-3; 8 nucleotides align to TRBD2. The V gene end was trimmed by 3 bases and the J gene end by 6 bases; junction bases not matched to a gene: 8. CDR1 SGHAT and CDR2 FQNNGV come from the germline V gene. There are 15 residues in the CDR3. CDR3 loop: CASSFGAGVYDTQYF. The CDR3 nucleotides are TGTGCCAGCAGCTTTGGAGCGGGAGTATACGATACGCAGTATTTT. Variable domain in full (rest from reference TRBV11-2 and TRBJ2-3): EAGVAQSPRYKIIEKRQSVAFWCNPISGHATLYWYQQILGQGPKLLIQFQNNGVVDDSQLPKDRFSAERLKGVDSTLKIQPAKLEDSAVYLCASSFGAGVYDTQYFGPGTRLTVL.

V usage is TRBV20-1 and J usage is TRBJ2-3; maybe TRBD2 (5 bases). Germline assignment: CDR1 DFQATT and CDR2 SNEGSKA (reference sequence). V lost 0 bases to trimming and J lost 2 bases, with 21 bases between them. This CDR3 is 18 amino acids long. CDR3 DNA: TGCAGTGCTAGAGACCAAGCCGGAGGAGCCTTGGACACAGATACGCAGTATTTT. Translation gives CSARDQAGGALDTDTQYF.

The rearrangement uses TRBV10-3 and TRBJ2-2; 9 nucleotides line up with TRBD1. Germline CDR1 and CDR2: ENHRY and SYGVKD. This CDR3 is 17 amino acids long. V lost 2 bases to trimming and J lost 2 bases; unmatched junction nucleotides: 6. The CDR3 coding sequence is TGTGCCATCAGTGAGGGGAAACAGGGGGCAAACACCGGGGAGCTGTTTTTT. Translation: CAISEGKQGANTGELFF.

This clonotype was recorded a few times. The rearrangement joins TRBV15 to TRBJ2-5; perhaps D is TRBD1 or TRBD2 (5 bases each). This CDR3 contains 17 residues. CDR1 is LNHNV, CDR2 YYDKDF, per germline (reference sequence). Deletions cut 3 bases from V and 3 bases from J, with 20 bases between. CDR3 nucleotides: TGTGCCACCAGCAGCGTTGGGAGAAAGGGGCCCGAAGAGACCCAGTACTTC. Translating it yields CATSSVGRKGPEETQYF.